This entry features one T cell receptor (beta chain) sequence. Its antigen target is currently unknown. No base quality values were provided; no much bigger clone lies one nucleotide off. TCRbeta CDR3 regions were amplified from genomic DNA using the immunoSEQ Assay, a bias-controlled multiplex PCR. As for how the authors treated the data: The number of nucleated cells in each sample was estimated from the amplification of reference gene primers within the assay. To quantify the absolute abundance of each unique TCRbeta CDR3 rearrangement, sequence reads were collapsed and filtered. For each sample, productive Simpson clonality was calculated as the square root of Simpson's diversity index over productive rearrangements. This immuneACCESS table, as held by TCRdb, lists in-frame sequences with V and J called but not all clones. Of the missing ones, under half trace to an unresolved V gene in checked studies; the others have no known cause. V, J and clone size were drawn from that table, and D and trimming were deduced from the DNA. This sample has under 250,000 clones in its table, and around 81% of those were observed once. Of the sample, approximately 9% is held by the ten largest clones.

This specimen belongs to a study of blood T cell repertoires in COVID-19 (dated by TCRdb to 2019 to 2021). Regarding the research as a whole: Samples covering the acute and convalescent phases of COVID-19 were provided by collaborators in the United States, Italy and Spain. The material from the prospective study consisted of cDNA or gDNA derived from T cells, B-cell-depleted T cells, or PBMCs. Deeply sampled blood TCRbeta repertoires from subjects exposed to, actively infected with, or recovered from COVID-19 were included in the dataset. The repertoires were released in a freely available public database meant as a resource for research on the immune response to SARS-CoV-2. Samples came from the ongoing ImmuneRACE study (first 160 participants) plus 1,254 subjects from 6 global collaborators. A de-identified subject ID, COVID-19 status, age in years and sex were almost always included in the sample metadata. Where available, HLA class I and class II types were taken from metadata supplied by the sample provider and were not determined by assay-based typing.

Broader findings and caveats from the paper: How much clinical and demographic metadata was included differed by source and by participant, and the metadata was provided uncurated.

Participants in the prospective study were aged 18 to 89 years, lived in 20 to 30 United States geographic areas, and enrolled through a virtual design. In the prospective study, participants were assigned to cohorts based on the clinical history participants reported in a screening survey and a study questionnaire. In the prospective study, whole blood, serum and a nasopharyngeal or oropharyngeal swab were collected from each participant by mobile phlebotomists. Over a roughly 2-month period, participants in the prospective study had the option of providing additional blood draws and questionnaires. Before DNA extraction, prospective study blood samples were shipped either frozen or at room temperature. CDR3 length: 14 amino acids, cysteine to phenylalanine. Solely the CDR3 DNA is kept, with 42 bases framed from the first base. Trimming costs V 4 bases and J 5 bases, and their ends lie 12 bases apart. The germline V gene yields MNHEY for CDR1 and SVGEGT for CDR2.

The material sequenced was PBMCs or T cells enriched from blood (not recorded which). The rearrangement combines TRBV6-2 or TRBV6-3 with TRBJ2-1; a tentative D match to TRBD1 spans 6 bases. The receptor was derived from a woman between 50 and 59 years old with acute COVID-19. The DNA sequence is given as TGTGCCAGCAGTTCTTGGACAGAAAACAATGAGCAGTTCTTC. Its translation reads: CASSSWTENNEQFF.